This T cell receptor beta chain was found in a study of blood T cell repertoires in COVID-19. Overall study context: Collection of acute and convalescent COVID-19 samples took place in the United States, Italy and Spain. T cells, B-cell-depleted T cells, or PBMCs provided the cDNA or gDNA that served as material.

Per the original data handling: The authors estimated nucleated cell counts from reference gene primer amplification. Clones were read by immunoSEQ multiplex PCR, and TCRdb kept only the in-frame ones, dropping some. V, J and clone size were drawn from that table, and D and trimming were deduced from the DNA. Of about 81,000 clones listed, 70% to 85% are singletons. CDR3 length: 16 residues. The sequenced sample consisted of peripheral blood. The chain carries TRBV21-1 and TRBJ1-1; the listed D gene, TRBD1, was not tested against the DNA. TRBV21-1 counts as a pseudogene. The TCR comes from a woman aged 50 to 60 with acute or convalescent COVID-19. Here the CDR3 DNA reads TGTGCCAGCAGCAAAGAGGGCAGGGAAGCTAACACTGAAGCTTTCTTT. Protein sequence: CASSKEGREANTEAFF.